The 25 T cell receptor beta chains below all came from one sample that was sequenced in a study of T cell changes during pregnancy in multiple sclerosis. Profiled with immunoSEQ multiplex PCR; TCRdb holds only in-frame clones, not every one. The sample yields approximately 53,000 clones, around 90% seen once. Sequencing was performed on CD4+ T cells from peripheral blood mononuclear cells, taken before pregnancy. These receptors were collected from a female donor with multiple sclerosis, enrolled in a pregnancy study.

Turning to this clone: One junction end disagrees with the germline gene, perhaps due to a read error. The CDR3 protein is CAWSVSPIF. The CDR3 DNA sequence: TGTGCCTGGAGTGTAAGCCCTATTTTC. The genes are TRBV30 and TRBJ1-2, with D hard to call. The CDR3 extends over 9 amino acids. CDR1 and CDR2 from the germline V gene are GTSNPN and SVGIG (reference sequence). The full variable domain, completed using reference TRBV30 and TRBJ1-2, is SQTIHQWPATLVQPVGSPLSLECTVEGTSNPNLYWYRQAAGRGLQLLFYSVGIGQISSEVPQNLSASRPQDRQFILSSKKLLLSDSGFYLCAWSVSPIFGSGTRLTVV.

This chain connects TRBV27 to TRBJ2-1; D is possibly TRBD2 (6 bases). There are 13 residues in the CDR3. Germline V CDR1 and CDR2: MNHEY, SMNVEV (reference sequence). Trimming stripped 6 bases from V and 9 bases from J, with 15 bases between. The chain's CDR3 is CASSDYGTGEQFF. The CDR3 DNA sequence: TGTGCCAGCAGCGATTACGGGACTGGTGAGCAGTTCTTC.

The DNA for the CDR3 is TGTGCCAGCAGCTCCCCTCAGACAGATACGCAGTATTTT. Encoded protein: CASSSPQTDTQYF. The chain employs TRBV11-3 and TRBJ2-3; D gene unclear. Trimming pared 4 bases from V and 3 bases from J, leaving 8 bases between. The CDR3 totals 13 residues. Germline assignment: CDR1 SGHNT and CDR2 YENEEA.

The V gene is TRBV2, the J gene TRBJ2-1, with a weak D call TRBD2 (6 bases). This CDR3 is built from 13 residues. Germline values: CDR1 SNHLY, CDR2 FYNNEI. Trimming removed 2 bases from V and 8 bases from J, with 10 bases in between. Written as DNA, the CDR3 is TGTGCCAGCAGTGAAACTCGCGGGGATGAGCAGTTCTTC. The encoded protein is CASSETRGDEQFF.

The J gene is TRBJ2-6, the V gene TRBV5-6; maybe TRBD1 (6 bases). Germline CDR1 SGHDT, CDR2 YYEEEE. V lost 7 bases to trimming and J lost 3 bases, with 14 bases between them. CDR3 size: 15 residues. The CDR3 region has the DNA TGTGCCAGCGGCCACCAGGGGAGTGGGGCCAACGTCCTGACTTTC. Translated, it gives CASGHQGSGANVLTF.

The chain carries TRBV5-4 and TRBJ2-6; tentative D call: TRBD1 (6 bases). Germline CDR1 is SGHNT and CDR2 is YYREEE (reference sequence). CDR3 length equals 15 residues. The V end lost 0 bases, the J end lost 2 bases, and 6 bases lay between the germline ends. CDR3: CASSLDRAGANVLTF. The CDR3 nucleotides read TGTGCCAGCAGCTTGGACAGGGCTGGGGCCAACGTCCTGACTTTC.

The chain has TRBV7-2 and TRBJ2-7; TRBD2 is a possible D gene (6 bases). The V gene's germline CDR1 is SGHTA and CDR2 FQGNSA. This CDR3 region has 15 residues. Trimming took 5 bases from V and 0 from J, leaving 14 bases between them. CDR3 amino acids: CASSGGTGSSYEQYF. CDR3 sequence (DNA): TGTGCCAGCAGCGGCGGGACTGGAAGCTCCTACGAGCAGTACTTC.

V usage is TRBV5-4 and J usage is TRBJ2-7; TRBD2 is a possible D gene (5 bases). Trimming took 0 bases from V and 5 from J, leaving 12 bases between them. The CDR3 covers 14 residues. Germline lookup yields CDR1 SGHNT and CDR2 YYREEE (reference sequence). This CDR3 reads CASSLGTLLDEQYF. The CDR3, as DNA: TGTGCCAGCAGCTTGGGGACTCTCCTGGACGAGCAGTACTTC.

The chain has TRBV27 and TRBJ1-5, with D uncertain. Deletions cut 1 base from V and 2 bases from J, with 3 bases between. CDR3 size: 13 residues. The germline V gene has CDR1 MNHEY and CDR2 SMNVEV (reference sequence). CDR3 sequence (DNA): TGTGCCAGCAGTTTATTCGGCAATCAGCCCCAGCATTTT. Translation gives CASSLFGNQPQHF.

Only one count was recorded for this clone. This chain's CDR3 is CSVALILAGGETQYF. The CDR3 region has the DNA TGCAGCGTTGCTCTGATACTAGCGGGAGGAGAGACCCAGTACTTC. The J gene is TRBJ2-5, the V gene TRBV29-1; 12 bases fit TRBD2. Germline lookup yields CDR1 SQVTM and CDR2 ANQGSEA. The ends lost 4 bases at V and 4 bases at J; junction bases unmatched: 7. The CDR3 consists of 15 residues.

This chain links TRBV5-8 with TRBJ2-7; TRBD1 aligns across 8 bases. Germline V gene data show CDR1 as SGHTS and CDR2 as YDEGEE. The CDR3 consists of 16 residues. Germline trimming cut 2 bases from V and 7 bases from J; bases unmatched to any gene: 14. The CDR3 spells CASSFGLTGDEGEQYF. CDR3 DNA sequence: TGTGCCAGCAGCTTCGGCCTGACAGGGGACGAAGGTGAGCAGTACTTC.

V gene TRBV5-1 combines with J gene TRBJ2-5; 9 bases fit TRBD1. With the DNA end fitting TRBJ2-7 better, the J assignment may be wrong. CDR3 length: 16 residues. Germline CDR1 and CDR2: SGHRS and YFSETQ. The CDR3 coding sequence is TGCGCCAGCAGCTTGGGATCACCGGGACAGGGCTACGAGCAGTACTTC. Amino acid sequence: CASSLGSPGQGYEQYF.

The genes are TRBV27 and TRBJ1-1; D is perhaps TRBD1 (5 bases). Germline CDR1 reads MNHEY; CDR2 reads SMNVEV (reference sequence). CDR3 length: 13 amino acids. V lost 2 bases to trimming and J lost 4 bases, with 8 bases between them. The CDR3 spells CASSLRGSTEAFF. The CDR3 nucleotides are TGTGCCAGCAGTTTAAGGGGATCCACTGAAGCTTTCTTT.

The chain couples TRBV28 to TRBJ2-2; D ambiguous. The CDR3 has 15 residues. Trimming pared 5 bases from V and 4 bases from J, leaving 14 bases between. Germline loops: CDR1 MDHEN, CDR2 SYDVKM. As DNA, the CDR3 is TGTGCCAGCAGTGAGGAATGGCGAAGCACCGGGGAGCTGTTTTTT. Translation: CASSEEWRSTGELFF.

This CDR3 reads CASSLPAGRGRTEAFF. The CDR3, as DNA: TGCGCCAGCAGCCTGCCCGCAGGGAGGGGGAGAACTGAAGCTTTCTTT. The chain joins TRBV5-1 to TRBJ1-1; maybe TRBD1 (6 bases). Germline V gives CDR1 SGHRS, CDR2 YFSETQ. The CDR3 loop spans 16 amino acids. The ends were cut back, 4 bases at V and 5 bases at J, with 21 bases in the middle. The full variable domain, in which reference TRBV5-1 and TRBJ1-1 provide the parts outside the CDR3, is KAGVTQTPRYLIKTRGQQVTLSCSPISGHRSVSWYQQTPGQGLQFLFEYFSETQRNKGNFPGRFSGRQFSNSRSEMNVSTLELGDSALYLCASSLPAGRGRTEAFFGQGTRLTVV.

The rearrangement uses TRBV7-8 and TRBJ1-2, with unresolved D. The CDR3 extends over 15 amino acids. Germline assignment: CDR1 SGHVS and CDR2 FQNEAQ. The ends were cut back, 1 base at V and 2 bases at J, with 11 bases in the middle. The CDR3: CASSLEGRPNYGYTF. The CDR3 DNA follows: TGTGCCAGCAGCTTAGAAGGCAGGCCCAACTATGGCTACACCTTC. The full variable domain, completed using reference TRBV7-8 and TRBJ1-2, is GAGVSQSPRYKVAKRGQDVALRCDPISGHVSLFWYQQALGQGPEFLTYFQNEAQLDKSGLPSDRFFAERPEGSVSTLKIQRTQQEDSAVYLCASSLEGRPNYGYTFGSGTRLTVV.

The chain links TRBV10-3 to TRBJ1-1; 8 bases align to TRBD1. In germline, CDR1 is ENHRY, CDR2 SYGVKD. V was clipped by 6 bases and J by 0 bases; unmatched bases: 6. The CDR3 sequence is 15 residues long. The CDR3 loop reads CAIRISDRVNTEAFF. CDR3 nucleotides: TGTGCCATCAGAATATCGGACAGGGTGAACACTGAAGCTTTCTTT.

The chain is built from TRBV28 and TRBJ2-7, with a possible D match to TRBD1 (6 bases). In germline, CDR1 is MDHEN, CDR2 SYDVKM. Trimming took 3 bases from V and 2 from J, leaving 20 bases between them. The CDR3 length is 17 residues. The CDR3, as DNA: TGTGCCAGCAGTTTGATTGATACCCGCAGGGGTCCCTACGAGCAGTACTTC. Translating gives CASSLIDTRRGPYEQYF. The entire variable domain, with the rest obtained from reference TRBV28 and TRBJ2-7, is as follows: DVKVTQSSRYLVKRTGEKVFLECVQDMDHENMFWYRQDPGLGLRLIYFSYDVKMKEKGDIPEGYSVSREKKERFSLILESASTNQTSMYLCASSLIDTRRGPYEQYFGPGTRLTVT.

This clone was observed once. This chain joins TRBV7-3 and TRBJ1-1; the match to TRBD1 covers 9 bases. Germline loops: CDR1 SGHTA, CDR2 FQGTGA. The V segment lost 5 bases and the J segment 11 bases; nucleotides outside the gene matches: 6. CDR3 length: 12 amino acids. The CDR3 region is CASSQTGQGAFF. The CDR3 nucleotides read TGTGCCAGCAGCCAGACGGGACAGGGTGCTTTCTTT. Complete variable domain (other parts from reference TRBV7-3 and TRBJ1-1): GAGVSQTPSNKVTEKGKYVELRCDPISGHTALYWYRQSLGQGPEFLIYFQGTGAADDSGLPNDRFFAVRPEGSVSTLKIQRTERGDSAVYLCASSQTGQGAFFGQGTRLTVV.

This chain connects TRBV7-2 to TRBJ2-7; 7 nucleotides align to TRBD1. CDR3 length equals 14 residues. V shed 5 bases and J 0 bases; nucleotides not matched to a gene: 4. Germline V gene data show CDR1 as SGHTA and CDR2 as FQGNSA. The CDR3 DNA is TGTGCCAGCAGCGCGACAGGGAGCTCCTACGAGCAGTACTTC. Protein: CASSATGSSYEQYF.

This chain uses TRBV4-3 with TRBJ1-2; 7 bases map to TRBD1. With V trimmed by 1 base and J by 3 bases, 2 bases remained unmatched. The CDR3 totals 14 residues. The germline CDR1 and CDR2 sequences are LGHNA and YSLEER. This CDR3 reads CASSQAQGDYGYTF. The DNA for the CDR3 is TGCGCCAGCAGCCAAGCCCAGGGGGACTATGGCTACACCTTC.

The chain has TRBV18 and TRBJ2-7; D possibly corresponds to TRBD1 (5 bases). V was cut by 2 bases and J by 4 bases, with 12 bases left in between. The CDR3 has 14 residues. From germline, CDR1 is KGHSH and CDR2 LQKENI. CDR3 sequence reads: CASSPGAFQYEQYF. CDR3 coding DNA: TGTGCCAGCTCACCAGGGGCGTTTCAGTACGAGCAGTACTTC. The variable domain in full, completed from reference TRBV18 and TRBJ2-7, reads NAGVMQNPRHLVRRRGQEARLRCSPMKGHSHVYWYRQLPEEGLKFMVYLQKENIIDESGMPKERFSAEFPKEGPSILRIQQVVRGDSAAYFCASSPGAFQYEQYFGPGTRLTVT.

The chain links TRBV19 to TRBJ2-3, with a tentative D call TRBD2 (5 bases). Deletions cut 5 bases from V and 3 bases from J, with 15 bases between. Germline CDR1 reads LNHDA; CDR2 reads SQIVND (reference sequence). This CDR3 spans 15 amino acids. CDR3 protein: CASSFEGRRTDTQYF. For the CDR3, the DNA is TGTGCCAGTAGTTTCGAGGGCCGCCGAACAGATACGCAGTATTTT.

This clone was counted a single time. The CDR3 DNA reads TGCAGCGTTGCCGGTTCCGGGTCCGGGGAAAAACTGTTTTTT. Amino acid sequence: CSVAGSGSGEKLFF. The V call is TRBV29-1, the J call TRBJ1-4, with no clear D. Germline V gene data show CDR1 as SQVTM and CDR2 as ANQGSEA. V lost 4 bases and J 8 bases, leaving 17 bases between the germline ends. CDR3 length: 14 amino acids.

This clone has only one observation. The CDR3, as DNA: TGTGCCAGCAGCCCCTTGGACAGGGGGCTCTATGGCTACACCTTC. Residues: CASSPLDRGLYGYTF. This sequence joins TRBV28 and TRBJ1-2, with 11 positions matching TRBD1. The CDR3 totals 15 residues. With 6 bases clipped from V and 4 bases from J, the junction kept 7 bases outside the gene matches. Germline assignment: CDR1 MDHEN and CDR2 SYDVKM.